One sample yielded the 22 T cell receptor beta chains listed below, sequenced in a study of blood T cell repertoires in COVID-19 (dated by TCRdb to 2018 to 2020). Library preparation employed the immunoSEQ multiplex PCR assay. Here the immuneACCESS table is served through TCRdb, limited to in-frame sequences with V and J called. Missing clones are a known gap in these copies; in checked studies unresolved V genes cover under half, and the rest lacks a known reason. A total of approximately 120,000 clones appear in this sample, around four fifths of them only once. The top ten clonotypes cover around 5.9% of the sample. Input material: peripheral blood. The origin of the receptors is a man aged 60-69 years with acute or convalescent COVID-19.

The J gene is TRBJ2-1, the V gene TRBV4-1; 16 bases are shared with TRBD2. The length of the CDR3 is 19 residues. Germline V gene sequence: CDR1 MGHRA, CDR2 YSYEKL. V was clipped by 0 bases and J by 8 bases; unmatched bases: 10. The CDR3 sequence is CASSQDRGTSGRARDEQFF. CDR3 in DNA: TGCGCCAGCAGCCAAGATCGGGGGACTAGCGGGAGGGCTCGCGATGAGCAGTTCTTC.

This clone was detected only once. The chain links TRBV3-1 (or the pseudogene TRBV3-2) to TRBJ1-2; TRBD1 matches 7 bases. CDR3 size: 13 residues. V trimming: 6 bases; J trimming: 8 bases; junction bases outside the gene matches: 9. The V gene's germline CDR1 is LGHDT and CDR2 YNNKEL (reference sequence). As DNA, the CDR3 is TGTGCCAGCAGAAACAGGGGAAGTGAAGGCTACACCTTC. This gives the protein CASRNRGSEGYTF.

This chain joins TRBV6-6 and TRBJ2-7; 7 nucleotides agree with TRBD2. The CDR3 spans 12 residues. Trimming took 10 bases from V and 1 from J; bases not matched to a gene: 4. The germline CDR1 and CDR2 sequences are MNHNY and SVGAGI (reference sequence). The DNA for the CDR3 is TGTGCCACCAGGGAGGGGTCCTACGAGCAGTACTTC. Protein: CATREGSYEQYF.

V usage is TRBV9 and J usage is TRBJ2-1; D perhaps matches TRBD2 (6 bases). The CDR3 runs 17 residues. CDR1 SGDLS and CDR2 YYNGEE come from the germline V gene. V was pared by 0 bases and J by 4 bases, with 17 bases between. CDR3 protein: CASSVEGRGLGYNEQFF. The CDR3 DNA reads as TGTGCCAGCAGCGTAGAAGGGCGGGGCCTAGGGTACAATGAGCAGTTCTTC.

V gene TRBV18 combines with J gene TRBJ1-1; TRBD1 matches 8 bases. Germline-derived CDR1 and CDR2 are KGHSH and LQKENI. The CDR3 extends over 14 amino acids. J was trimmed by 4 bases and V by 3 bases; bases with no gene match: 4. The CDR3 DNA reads TGTGCCAGCTCACCGTCTGACAGGGGCACTGAAGCTTTCTTT. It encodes CASSPSDRGTEAFF. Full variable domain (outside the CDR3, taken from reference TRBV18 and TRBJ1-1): NAGVMQNPRHLVRRRGQEARLRCSPMKGHSHVYWYRQLPEEGLKFMVYLQKENIIDESGMPKERFSAEFPKEGPSILRIQQVVRGDSAAYFCASSPSDRGTEAFFGQGTRLTVV.

The CDR3 spells CASSEDRNTEAFF. CDR3 nucleotides: TGTGCCAGCTCAGAGGACAGAAACACTGAAGCTTTCTTT. This chain joins TRBV18 and TRBJ1-1; D might be TRBD1 (6 bases). Trimming shortened V by 5 bases and J by 2 bases, and 9 bases separated the two germline ends. CDR1 is KGHSH, CDR2 LQKENI, per germline. The CDR3 loop spans 13 amino acids.

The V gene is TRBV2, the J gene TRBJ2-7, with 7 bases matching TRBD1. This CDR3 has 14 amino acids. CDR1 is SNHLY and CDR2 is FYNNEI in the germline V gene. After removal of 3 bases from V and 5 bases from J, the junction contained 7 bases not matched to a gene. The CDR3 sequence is CASSDRRQGNEQYF. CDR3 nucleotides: TGTGCCAGCAGTGATCGTCGACAGGGTAACGAGCAGTACTTC.

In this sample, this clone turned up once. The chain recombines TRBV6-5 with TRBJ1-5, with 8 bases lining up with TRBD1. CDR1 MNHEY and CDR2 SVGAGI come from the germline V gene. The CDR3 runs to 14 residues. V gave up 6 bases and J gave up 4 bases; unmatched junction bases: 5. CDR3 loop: CASRGQVINQPQHF. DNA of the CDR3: TGTGCCAGCAGGGGACAGGTAATTAATCAGCCCCAGCATTTT.

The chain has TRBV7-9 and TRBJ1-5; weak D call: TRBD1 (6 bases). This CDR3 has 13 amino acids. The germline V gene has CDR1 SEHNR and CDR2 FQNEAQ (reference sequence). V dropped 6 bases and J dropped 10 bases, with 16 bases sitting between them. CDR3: CASRAGEGYPQHF. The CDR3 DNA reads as TGTGCCAGCAGGGCAGGGGAGGGTTATCCCCAGCATTTT.

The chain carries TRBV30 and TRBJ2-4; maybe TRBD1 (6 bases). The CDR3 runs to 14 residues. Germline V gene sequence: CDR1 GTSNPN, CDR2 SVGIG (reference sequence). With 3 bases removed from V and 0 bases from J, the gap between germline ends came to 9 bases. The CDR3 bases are TGTGCCTGGAGCATACAGGGAGCCAAAAACATTCAGTACTTC. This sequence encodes CAWSIQGAKNIQYF.

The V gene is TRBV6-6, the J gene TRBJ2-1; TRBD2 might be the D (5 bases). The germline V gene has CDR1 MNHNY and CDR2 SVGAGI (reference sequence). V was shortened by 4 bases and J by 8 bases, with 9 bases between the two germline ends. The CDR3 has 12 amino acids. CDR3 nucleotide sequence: TGTGCCAGCAGTTCGAGGGATTATGAGCAGTTCTTC. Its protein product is CASSSRDYEQFF.

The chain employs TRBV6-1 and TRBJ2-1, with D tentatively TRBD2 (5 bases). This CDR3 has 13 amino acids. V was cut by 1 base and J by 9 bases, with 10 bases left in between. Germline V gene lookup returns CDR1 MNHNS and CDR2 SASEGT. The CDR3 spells CASSEGGLPEQFF. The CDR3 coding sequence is TGTGCCAGCAGTGAAGGCGGGCTGCCTGAGCAGTTCTTC.

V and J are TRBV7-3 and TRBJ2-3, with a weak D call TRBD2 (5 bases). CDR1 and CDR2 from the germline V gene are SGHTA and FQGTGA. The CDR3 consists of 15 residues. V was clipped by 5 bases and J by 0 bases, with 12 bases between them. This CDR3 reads CASSGRAASTDTQYF. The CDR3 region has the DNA TGTGCCAGCAGCGGAAGAGCGGCAAGCACAGATACGCAGTATTTT.

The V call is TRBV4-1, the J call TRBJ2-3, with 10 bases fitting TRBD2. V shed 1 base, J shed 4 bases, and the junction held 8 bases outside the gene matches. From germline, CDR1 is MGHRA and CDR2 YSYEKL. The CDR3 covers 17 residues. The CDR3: CASSQGFLAGAADTQYF. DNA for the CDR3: TGCGCCAGCAGCCAAGGGTTCCTAGCGGGAGCGGCAGATACGCAGTATTTT.

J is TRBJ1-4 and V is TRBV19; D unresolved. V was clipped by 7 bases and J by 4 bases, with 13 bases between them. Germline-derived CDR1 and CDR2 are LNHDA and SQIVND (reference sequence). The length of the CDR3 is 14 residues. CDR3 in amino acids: CASKTRRNNEKLFF. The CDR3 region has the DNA TGTGCCAGTAAAACTCGGCGGAATAATGAAAAACTGTTTTTT.

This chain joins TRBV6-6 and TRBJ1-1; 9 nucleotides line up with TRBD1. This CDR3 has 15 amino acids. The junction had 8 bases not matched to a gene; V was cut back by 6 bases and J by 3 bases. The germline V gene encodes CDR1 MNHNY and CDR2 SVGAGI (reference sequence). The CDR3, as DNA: TGTGCCAGCAGGACCACAGGGACAGGGCACACTGAAGCTTTCTTT. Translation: CASRTTGTGHTEAFF.

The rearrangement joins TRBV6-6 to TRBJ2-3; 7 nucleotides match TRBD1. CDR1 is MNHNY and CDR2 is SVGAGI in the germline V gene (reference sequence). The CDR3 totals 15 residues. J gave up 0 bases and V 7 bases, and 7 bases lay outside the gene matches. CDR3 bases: TGTGCCAGCAAAAACAGGGGATTTAGCACAGATACGCAGTATTTT. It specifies CASKNRGFSTDTQYF.

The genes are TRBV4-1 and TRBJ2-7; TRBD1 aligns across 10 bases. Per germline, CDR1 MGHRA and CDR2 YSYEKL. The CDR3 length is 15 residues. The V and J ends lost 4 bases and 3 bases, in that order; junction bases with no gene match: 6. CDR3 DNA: TGCGCCAGCAGCCCGGGACAGGGGAAAAACTACGAGCAGTACTTC. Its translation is CASSPGQGKNYEQYF.

In nucleotides, the CDR3 is TGCGCCAGCAGCCATGGATCGGGACAGGCGAACACTGAAGCTTTCTTT. It yields the protein CASSHGSGQANTEAFF. The gene calls are TRBV4-1 and TRBJ1-1; TRBD1 agrees at 8 bases. The V and J ends lost 3 bases and 1 base, in that order; junction bases with no gene match: 7. This CDR3 has 16 residues. Per germline, CDR1 MGHRA and CDR2 YSYEKL.

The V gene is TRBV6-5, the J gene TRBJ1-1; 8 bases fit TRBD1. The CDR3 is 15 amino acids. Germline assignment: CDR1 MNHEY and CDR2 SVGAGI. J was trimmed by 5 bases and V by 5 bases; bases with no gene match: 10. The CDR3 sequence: CASSPGAGGRTEAFF. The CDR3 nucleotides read TGTGCCAGCAGTCCCGGGGCAGGGGGCAGGACTGAAGCTTTCTTT.

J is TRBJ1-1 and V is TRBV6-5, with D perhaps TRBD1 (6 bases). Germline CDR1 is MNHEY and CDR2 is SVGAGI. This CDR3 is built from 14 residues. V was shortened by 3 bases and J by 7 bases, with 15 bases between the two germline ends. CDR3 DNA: TGTGCCAGCAGTTATTGGCCATTAGGGGGTGAAGCTTTCTTT. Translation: CASSYWPLGGEAFF.

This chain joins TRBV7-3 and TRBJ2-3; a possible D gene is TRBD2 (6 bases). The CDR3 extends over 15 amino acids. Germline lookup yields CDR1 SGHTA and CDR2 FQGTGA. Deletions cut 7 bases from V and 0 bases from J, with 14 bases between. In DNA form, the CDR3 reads TGTGCCAGCACCCCTAGTGGGGGGAGCACAGATACGCAGTATTTT. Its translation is CASTPSGGSTDTQYF.